The 21 T cell receptor beta chains presented below share a single source sample, sequenced in a study of T cell responses to AZD1222 COVID-19 vaccine. The data were produced by immunoSEQ multiplex PCR, yet TCRdb's version contains in-frame clones alone and is incomplete. This repertoire shows roughly 80,000 clones, about nine tenths found once; its top ten account for 2.5% to 4%. This material consisted of peripheral blood, taken 28 days after the second AZD1222 dose. The receptor source for this set is an adult who received the AZD1222 COVID-19 vaccine.

This clone came up once. The chain employs TRBV19 and TRBJ2-3; 9 bases are a match to TRBD2. The CDR3 covers 14 residues. Germline CDR1 is LNHDA and CDR2 is SQIVND (reference sequence). Trimming took 7 bases from V and 4 from J; bases not matched to a gene: 6. The CDR3 sequence: CASTPTSGADTQYF. In DNA, the CDR3 is TGTGCCAGTACCCCGACTAGCGGTGCAGATACGCAGTATTTT.

The chain couples TRBV20-1 to TRBJ2-3; D possibly corresponds to TRBD2 (5 bases). V was cut by 3 bases and J by 3 bases, with 16 bases left in between. Germline CDR1 is DFQATT and CDR2 is SNEGSKA (reference sequence). The length of the CDR3 is 15 residues. CDR3 sequence (DNA): TGCAGTGCTAGTATCGACGAGCGGCGAACAGATACGCAGTATTTT. Translating it yields CSASIDERRTDTQYF.

The chain recombines TRBV7-9 with TRBJ1-2, with D unclear. The V gene's germline CDR1 is SEHNR and CDR2 FQNEAQ (reference sequence). This CDR3 region has 13 residues. V lost 7 bases, J lost 4 bases, and 13 bases lay in between. In DNA form, the CDR3 reads TGTGCCAGCAACCCAGAGGGAAGCTATGGCTACACCTTC. Translation gives CASNPEGSYGYTF. Full variable domain (missing parts from reference TRBV7-9 and TRBJ1-2): DTGVSQNPRHKITKRGQNVTFRCDPISEHNRLYWYRQTLGQGPEFLTYFQNEAQLEKSRLLSDRFSAERPKGSFSTLEIQRTEQGDSAMYLCASNPEGSYGYTFGSGTRLTVV.

The chain uses TRBV7-8 and TRBJ2-7; D gene uncertain. V was cut by 5 bases and J by 6 bases, with 11 bases left in between. This CDR3 region has 12 residues. Germline V lookup: CDR1 SGHVS, CDR2 FQNEAQ. The CDR3 sequence: CASSPHGAEQYF. The CDR3 bases are TGTGCCAGCAGCCCCCATGGAGCCGAGCAGTACTTC.

The chain couples TRBV30 to TRBJ1-5; possible D gene TRBD1, 6 bases. The V end lost 3 bases, the J end lost 7 bases, and 13 bases lay between the germline ends. The CDR3 extends over 13 amino acids. The germline gives CDR1 GTSNPN, CDR2 SVGIG (reference sequence). The CDR3 is CAWSIGQQQPQHF. The DNA for the CDR3 is TGTGCCTGGAGCATCGGACAGCAGCAGCCCCAGCATTTT.

V gene TRBV27 combines with J gene TRBJ2-7; 9 bases are a match to TRBD2. The germline CDR1 and CDR2 sequences are MNHEY and SMNVEV (reference sequence). CDR3 length equals 16 residues. After removal of 6 bases from V and 4 bases from J, the junction contained 13 bases not matched to a gene. This CDR3 is CASRRTGLAGGYEQYF. CDR3 nucleotide sequence: TGTGCCAGCAGGAGGACAGGCCTCGCGGGGGGGTACGAGCAGTACTTC.

The gene calls are TRBV11-3 and TRBJ2-2; TRBD1 aligns across 7 bases. CDR3 length: 17 amino acids. The V gene end was trimmed by 2 bases and the J gene end by 4 bases; junction bases not matched to a gene: 10. Germline V lookup: CDR1 SGHNT, CDR2 YENEEA. The CDR3 loop is CASSLSLGTVVTGELFF. The CDR3 DNA reads as TGTGCCAGCAGCTTATCCCTCGGGACAGTTGTCACCGGGGAGCTGTTTTTT.

This clone was picked up a small number of times. This sequence joins TRBV2 and TRBJ2-7; D uncertain. Germline V gene data show CDR1 as SNHLY and CDR2 as FYNNEI. The CDR3 is 14 residues long. V shed 6 bases and J shed 0 bases, with 12 bases lying between them. CDR3 amino acids: CASRVRVSSYEQYF. The CDR3 nucleotides read TGTGCCAGCAGGGTAAGGGTGAGCTCCTACGAGCAGTACTTC. The variable domain in full, with the rest retrieved from reference TRBV2 and TRBJ2-7, is EPEVTQTPSHQVTQMGQEVILRCVPISNHLYFYWYRQILGQKVEFLVSFYNNEISEKSEIFDDQFSVERPDGSNFTLKIRSTKLEDSAMYFCASRVRVSSYEQYFGPGTRLTVT.

The chain couples TRBV5-5 to TRBJ2-6; a weak D match, TRBD2 (7 bases). This CDR3 region has 17 residues. Germline CDR1 and CDR2: SGHKS and YYEKEE (reference sequence). V was pared by 4 bases and J by 3 bases, with 17 bases between. Here the CDR3 DNA reads TGTGCCAGCAGCGCGTCCCGGGGGGCGGATGGGGCCAACGTCCTGACTTTC. Translation: CASSASRGADGANVLTF.

The rearrangement uses TRBV28 and TRBJ2-6; D uncertain. This CDR3 is 14 amino acids long. V was pared by 4 bases and J by 3 bases, with 7 bases between. Germline V gives CDR1 MDHEN, CDR2 SYDVKM. The CDR3 bases are TGTGCCAGCAGTTCGGTGGGTGGGGCCAACGTCCTGACTTTC. It yields the protein CASSSVGGANVLTF. Full variable domain (missing parts from reference TRBV28 and TRBJ2-6): DVKVTQSSRYLVKRTGEKVFLECVQDMDHENMFWYRQDPGLGLRLIYFSYDVKMKEKGDIPEGYSVSREKKERFSLILESASTNQTSMYLCASSSVGGANVLTFGAGSRLTVL.

The rearrangement links TRBV11-3 to TRBJ2-1; TRBD2 matches 16 bases. The CDR3 contains 16 residues. Per the germline V gene, CDR1 is SGHNT and CDR2 is YENEEA. The V and J ends lost 5 bases and 9 bases, in that order; junction bases with no gene match: 7. The CDR3 loop reads CASSLRGLAGGGEQFF. The CDR3 DNA is TGTGCCAGCAGCCTCCGGGGACTAGCGGGAGGGGGTGAGCAGTTCTTC.

The J gene is TRBJ1-5, the V gene TRBV6-5; TRBD1 might be the D (6 bases). Trimming took 6 bases from V and 4 from J, leaving 13 bases between them. The CDR3 spans 14 residues. Germline assignment: CDR1 MNHEY and CDR2 SVGAGI. CDR3 in amino acids: CASRLQGWNQPQHF. The CDR3 bases are TGTGCCAGCAGACTACAGGGTTGGAATCAGCCCCAGCATTTT.

This chain uses TRBV11-2 with TRBJ1-2, with a weak D call TRBD1 (5 bases). Deletions cut 5 bases from V and 1 base from J, with 8 bases between. This CDR3 is 13 amino acids long. Germline-derived CDR1 and CDR2 are SGHAT and FQNNGV. Here the CDR3 reads CASSTDSNYGYTF. The CDR3 nucleotides are TGTGCCAGCAGCACCGACAGTAACTATGGCTACACCTTC.

The rearrangement links TRBV4-1 to TRBJ2-3, with 10 bases matching TRBD2. The germline CDR1 and CDR2 sequences are MGHRA and YSYEKL. The CDR3 has 15 amino acids. Trimming took 4 bases from V and 3 from J; bases not matched to a gene: 4. This CDR3 reads CASSLGLADTDTQYF. For the CDR3, the DNA is TGCGCCAGCAGCCTCGGACTAGCGGATACAGATACGCAGTATTTT.

The gene calls are TRBV28 and TRBJ1-3; tentative D call: TRBD1 (5 bases). The V end lost 9 bases, the J end lost 0 bases, and 12 bases lay between the germline ends. Germline CDR1 MDHEN, CDR2 SYDVKM. The CDR3 consists of 14 residues. The CDR3 region is CASSSGGSGNTIYF. The CDR3 nucleotides read TGTGCCAGTTCCTCGGGGGGCTCTGGAAACACCATATATTTT.

The chain employs TRBV7-3 and TRBJ2-2; 9 bases are shared with TRBD1. J lost 4 bases, V lost 5 bases, and 8 bases had no gene match. Germline CDR1 reads SGHTA; CDR2 reads FQGTGA. This CDR3 comprises 16 residues. For the CDR3, the DNA is TGTGCCAGCAGCCCCTCGGGACAGGGTGCCACCGGGGAGCTGTTTTTT. It specifies CASSPSGQGATGELFF. Filled out from reference TRBV7-3 and TRBJ2-2, the complete variable domain reads GAGVSQTPSNKVTEKGKYVELRCDPISGHTALYWYRQSLGQGPEFLIYFQGTGAADDSGLPNDRFFAVRPEGSVSTLKIQRTERGDSAVYLCASSPSGQGATGELFFGEGSRLTVL.

This clone has only one observation. The genes are TRBV5-1 and TRBJ2-5; D is undetermined. Germline assignment: CDR1 SGHRS and CDR2 YFSETQ. Trimming took off 0 bases at V and 6 bases at J, with 6 bases between the two ends. The CDR3 extends over 12 amino acids. The CDR3 nucleotides are TGCGCCAGCAGCTTGGATACGAAGACCCAGTACTTC. It specifies CASSLDTKTQYF.

The CDR3 spells CASRAAGTRETQYF. The CDR3 DNA reads as TGTGCCAGCAGAGCAGCAGGGACTCGAGAGACCCAGTACTTC. The chain combines TRBV28 with TRBJ2-5, with a tentative D call TRBD2 (6 bases). This CDR3 comprises 14 residues. Trimming stripped 6 bases from V and 4 bases from J, with 15 bases between. Germline-derived CDR1 and CDR2 are MDHEN and SYDVKM.

The chain combines TRBV5-4 with TRBJ1-3; 8 positions agree with TRBD1. Germline V CDR1 and CDR2: SGHNT, YYREEE (reference sequence). The CDR3 is made up of 15 amino acids. J was trimmed by 2 bases and V by 1 base; bases with no gene match: 2. Here the CDR3 DNA reads TGTGCCAGCAGCTTGCCGACAGGGGCTGGAAACACCATATATTTT. Translated, it gives CASSLPTGAGNTIYF. Using reference TRBV5-4 and TRBJ1-3 for the parts outside the CDR3, the full variable domain is ETGVTQSPTHLIKTRGQQVTLRCSSQSGHNTVSWYQQALGQGPQFIFQYYREEENGRGNFPPRFSGLQFPNYSSELNVNALELDDSALYLCASSLPTGAGNTIYFGEGSWLTVV.

The genes are TRBV3-1 (or the pseudogene TRBV3-2) and TRBJ2-2; D is undetermined. Germline V gives CDR1 LGHDT, CDR2 YNNKEL (reference sequence). V was pared by 5 bases and J by 1 base, with 2 bases between. CDR3 size: 12 residues. DNA of the CDR3: TGTGCCAGCAGCGAGAACACCGGGGAGCTGTTTTTT. This encodes CASSENTGELFF.

J is TRBJ2-1 and V is TRBV19, with TRBD1 as a possible D gene (6 bases). The germline V gene encodes CDR1 LNHDA and CDR2 SQIVND (reference sequence). This CDR3 is built from 16 residues. Trimming took off 0 bases at V and 0 bases at J, with 9 bases between the two ends. The CDR3 nucleotides are TGTGCCAGTAGTATAGATAGGGGGAGCTCCTACAATGAGCAGTTCTTC. Translation gives CASSIDRGSSYNEQFF.